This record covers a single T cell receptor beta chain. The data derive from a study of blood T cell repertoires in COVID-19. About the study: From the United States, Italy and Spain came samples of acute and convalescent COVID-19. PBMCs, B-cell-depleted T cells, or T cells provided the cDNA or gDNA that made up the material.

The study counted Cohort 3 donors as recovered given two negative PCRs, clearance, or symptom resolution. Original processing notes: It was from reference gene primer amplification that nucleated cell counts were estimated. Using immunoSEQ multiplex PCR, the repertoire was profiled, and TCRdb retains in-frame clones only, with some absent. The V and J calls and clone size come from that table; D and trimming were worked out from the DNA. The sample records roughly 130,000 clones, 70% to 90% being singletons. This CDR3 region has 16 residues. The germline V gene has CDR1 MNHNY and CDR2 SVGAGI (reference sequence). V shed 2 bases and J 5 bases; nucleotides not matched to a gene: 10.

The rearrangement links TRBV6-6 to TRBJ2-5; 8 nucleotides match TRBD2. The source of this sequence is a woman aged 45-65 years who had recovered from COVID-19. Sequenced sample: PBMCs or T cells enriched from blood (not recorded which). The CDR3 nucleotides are TGTGCCAGCAGTTACGCGACAGGACTAGCTGGCGAGACCCAGTACTTC. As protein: CASSYATGLAGETQYF.